A selection of T cell receptor beta chains follows, all from one sample in a study of T cell responses to AZD1222 COVID-19 vaccine. Sequencing used immunoSEQ multiplex PCR; TCRdb keeps in-frame clones, though not all of them. Of 130,000 or so clones detected, about 93% appear once; the ten largest clones hold about 5%. Sequencing was performed on peripheral blood, taken on day 0 of AZD1222 vaccination. The receptors originated from an adult in good health. The CDR3 runs from the conserved cysteine through the conserved F or W. A D gene is named only where the DNA matches it firmly. The size field is filled for only some rows; it gives once, few, many or a size class.

D gene,J gene,V gene,clone size,CDR3 protein,CDR3 DNA
NA,TRBJ1-3,TRBV29-1,NA,CSVETGNTIYF,TGCAGCGTTGAGACAGGAAACACCATATATTTT
TRBD2,TRBJ2-7,TRBV11-2,NA,CASTATSGSYEQYF,TGTGCCAGCACTGCGACTAGCGGGTCCTACGAGCAGTACTTC
TRBD2,TRBJ2-3,TRBV30,NA,CAWNLAGGEDTQYF,TGTGCCTGGAACCTAGCGGGAGGGGAAGATACGCAGTATTTT
TRBD2,TRBJ2-2,TRBV28,NA,CASRLRVRVLAGVPGGELFF,TGTGCCAGCCGGCTAAGGGTTAGGGTCCTAGCGGGAGTTCCGGGCGGGGAGCTGTTTTTT
NA,TRBJ1-3,TRBV9,NA,CASSPWTVSSGNTIYF,TGTGCCAGCAGCCCCTGGACGGTGAGCTCTGGAAACACCATATATTTT
NA,TRBJ1-5,TRBV12-3/TRBV12-4,NA,CASSSETSQPQHF,TGTGCCAGCAGTTCTGAGACGTCGCAGCCCCAGCATTTT
NA,TRBJ1-1,TRBV7-3,few,CASSHLSRIGETEAFF,TGTGCCAGCAGCCACCTTTCCAGAATCGGCGAGACTGAAGCTTTCTTT
TRBD2,TRBJ2-7,TRBV4-2,NA,CASSQDGGLAGGRSEQYF,TGTGCCAGCAGCCAAGATGGCGGACTAGCGGGAGGTCGATCCGAGCAGTACTTC
TRBD1,TRBJ1-1,TRBV10-3,NA,CAISDPGQGTEAFF,TGTGCCATCAGTGATCCGGGACAGGGGACTGAAGCTTTCTTT
NA,TRBJ1-1,TRBV10-3,NA,CAISEVGQNTEAFF,TGTGCCATCAGTGAGGTGGGACAGAACACTGAAGCTTTCTTT
NA,TRBJ2-1,TRBV14,NA,CASSQIGREQFF,TGTGCCAGCAGCCAAATAGGGAGGGAGCAGTTCTTC
TRBD2,TRBJ2-7,TRBV7-2,NA,CASSFGGGYEQYF,TGTGCCAGCAGCTTCGGGGGGGGCTACGAGCAGTACTTC
NA,TRBJ1-6,TRBV6-2/TRBV6-3,NA,CASSSGGQGRSPLHF,TGTGCCAGCAGCTCCGGGGGGCAGGGAAGGTCACCCCTCCACTTT
TRBD2,TRBJ2-1,TRBV2,NA,CASSARSGGSNEQFF,TGTGCCAGCAGTGCTCGAAGCGGGGGGTCCAATGAGCAGTTCTTC
NA,TRBJ1-5,TRBV7-2,NA,CASSLMGQGGQPQHF,TGTGCCAGCAGCTTAATGGGTCAGGGAGGTCAGCCCCAGCATTTT
NA,TRBJ1-6,TRBV28,NA,CASSERRVVLRGYNSPLHF,TGTGCCAGCAGTGAAAGGAGGGTGGTGTTAAGGGGGTATAATTCACCCCTCCACTTT
TRBD1,TRBJ1-4,TRBV28,NA,CASSFETGTANEKLFF,TGTGCCAGCAGTTTCGAGACCGGGACAGCTAATGAAAAACTGTTTTTT
NA,TRBJ1-5,TRBV7-3,NA,CASSPDPNQPQHF,TGTGCCAGCAGCCCAGATCCAAATCAGCCCCAGCATTTT
NA,TRBJ1-1,TRBV3-1/TRBV3-2,NA,CASSQATEAFF,TGTGCCAGCAGCCAGGCAACTGAAGCTTTCTTT